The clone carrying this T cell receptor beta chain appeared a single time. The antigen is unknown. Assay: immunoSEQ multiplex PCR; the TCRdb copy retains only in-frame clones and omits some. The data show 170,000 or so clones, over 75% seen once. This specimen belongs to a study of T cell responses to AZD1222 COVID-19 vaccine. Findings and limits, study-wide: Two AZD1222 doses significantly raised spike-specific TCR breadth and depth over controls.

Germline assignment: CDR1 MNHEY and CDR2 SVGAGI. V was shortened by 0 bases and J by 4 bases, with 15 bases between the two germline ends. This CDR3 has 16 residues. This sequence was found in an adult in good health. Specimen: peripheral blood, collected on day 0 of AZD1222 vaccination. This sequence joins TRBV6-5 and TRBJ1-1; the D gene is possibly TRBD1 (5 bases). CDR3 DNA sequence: TGTGCCAGCAGTTACTCCCTAATGTTTGGGGGCACTGAAGCTTTCTTT. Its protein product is CASSYSLMFGGTEAFF.